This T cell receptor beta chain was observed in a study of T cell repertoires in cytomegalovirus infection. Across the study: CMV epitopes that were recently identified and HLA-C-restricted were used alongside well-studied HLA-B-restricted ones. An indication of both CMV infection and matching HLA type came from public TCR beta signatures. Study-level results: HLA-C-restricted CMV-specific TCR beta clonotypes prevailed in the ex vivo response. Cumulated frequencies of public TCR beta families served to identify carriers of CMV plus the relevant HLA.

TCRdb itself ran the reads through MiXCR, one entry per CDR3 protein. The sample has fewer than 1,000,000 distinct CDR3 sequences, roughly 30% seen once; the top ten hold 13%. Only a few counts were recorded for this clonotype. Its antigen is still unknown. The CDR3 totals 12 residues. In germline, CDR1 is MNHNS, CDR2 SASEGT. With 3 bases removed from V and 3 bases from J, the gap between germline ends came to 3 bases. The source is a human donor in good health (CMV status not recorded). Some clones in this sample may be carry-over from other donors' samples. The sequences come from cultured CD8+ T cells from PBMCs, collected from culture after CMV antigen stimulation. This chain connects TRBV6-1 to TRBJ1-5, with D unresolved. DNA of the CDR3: TGTGCCAGCAGTGACTTCAATCAGCCCCAGCATTTT. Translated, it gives CASSDFNQPQHF.